Below are 5 T cell receptor beta chains sequenced from a single sample in a study of blood T cell repertoires in COVID-19. The protocol was immunoSEQ multiplex PCR, while the TCRdb copy is restricted to in-frame clones and leaves out a portion. This repertoire shows around 310,000 clones, 89% found once; its top ten account for 8% to 10%. Input material: PBMCs or T cells enriched from blood (not recorded which). These receptors came from a middle-aged woman who had recovered from COVID-19.

The chain couples TRBV6-5 to TRBJ1-6, with 7 bases aligning to TRBD1. J was trimmed by 9 bases and V by 6 bases; bases with no gene match: 2. Looked up from germline, CDR1 is MNHEY and CDR2 is SVGAGI. CDR3 length: 12 amino acids. The CDR3 DNA sequence: TGTGCCAGCAGACAGGGGACTTCACCCCTCCACTTT. Protein product: CASRQGTSPLHF.

The V gene is TRBV25-1, the J gene TRBJ2-7; 9 bases are shared with TRBD1. The germline V gene has CDR1 MGHDK and CDR2 SYGVNS. This CDR3 is built from 17 residues. J lost 4 bases, V lost 0 bases, and 10 bases had no gene match. CDR3 sequence (DNA): TGTGCCAGCAGTGAATATATTCGGGGACAGGGTATTTACGAGCAGTACTTC. Its translation is CASSEYIRGQGIYEQYF.

The J gene is TRBJ1-3, the V gene TRBV9, with a possible D match to TRBD1 (6 bases). CDR1 and CDR2 (germline): SGDLS, YYNGEE. V lost 4 bases and J lost 2, with 16 bases in between. This CDR3 has 16 residues. Here the CDR3 DNA reads TGTGCCAGCAGCCCGACGGGGGGGCCCACTGGAAACACCATATATTTT. Its translation: CASSPTGGPTGNTIYF.

In this sample, this clone turned up a few times. The V and J genes are TRBV11-2 and TRBJ2-2; 9 nucleotides match TRBD2. Germline lookup yields CDR1 SGHAT and CDR2 FQNNGV. This CDR3 spans 16 amino acids. V shed 2 bases and J 8 bases; nucleotides not matched to a gene: 9. The CDR3 is CASSLNPGLARGELFF. The CDR3 DNA sequence: TGTGCCAGCAGCTTAAACCCGGGACTAGCTCGTGGGGAGCTGTTTTTT.

The V gene is TRBV7-9, the J gene TRBJ1-2; TRBD1 might be the D (5 bases). Trimming removed 3 bases at V and 2 bases at J, with 13 bases between. The CDR3 has 15 amino acids. CDR1 SEHNR and CDR2 FQNEAQ come from the germline V gene (reference sequence). The DNA for the CDR3 is TGTGCCAGCAGCTTGAATCAGGGTTTCAACTATGGCTACACCTTC. Translating it yields CASSLNQGFNYGYTF.